This entry features one TCR beta chain sequence. Its cognate antigen is unknown. Brentuximab vedotin exposure varied among the patients, all of whom had relapsed after autologous stem cell transplantation. Complete response, partial response or progressive disease made up the best responses. This specimen belongs to a study of PD-1 blockade in classical Hodgkin lymphoma. Assay: immunoSEQ multiplex PCR; the TCRdb copy retains only in-frame clones and omits some. The table lists some 93,000 clones, roughly 87% of them singletons. Study-wide findings and caveats: Individuals initiating nivolumab under 1 year after ASCT were excluded. Newly diagnosed patients were said to have less baseline TCR diversity than healthy donors did.

Germline V CDR1 and CDR2: LGHNA, YNFKEQ. The CDR3 extends over 14 amino acids. V lost 0 bases to trimming and J lost 6 bases; unmatched junction nucleotides: 2. The sequence was obtained from a human donor with classical Hodgkin lymphoma. Material: peripheral blood mononuclear cells (PBMCs), obtained before the second cycle of nivolumab. The V call is TRBV4-2, the J call TRBJ2-1; 7 bases are a match to TRBD1. This CDR3 reads CASSQDTGANEQFF. CDR3 coding DNA: TGTGCCAGCAGCCAAGATACAGGGGCCAATGAGCAGTTCTTC.